A selection of T cell receptor beta chains follows, all from one sample in a study of blood T cell repertoires in COVID-19. Only in-frame clones appear in the TCRdb table, and some are missing; sequencing was by immunoSEQ multiplex PCR. The table lists 140,000 or so clones, 60% to 85% of them singletons. The source material was peripheral blood. The source of these receptors is a man aged 50 to 59 with acute or convalescent COVID-19. CDR3s include the opening cysteine and the closing phenylalanine or tryptophan. D genes are given only for firm matches. The size field is filled for only some rows; it gives once, few, many or a size class.

abundance: -
d_gene: -
v_gene: TRBV29-1
j_gene: TRBJ1-1
CDR3nt: TGCAGGGCAGGGAACACTGAAGCTTTCTTT
CDR3aa: CRAGNTEAFF

abundance: -
d_gene: TRBD2
v_gene: TRBV11-3
j_gene: TRBJ2-1
CDR3nt: TGTGCCAGCAGCCCGGGGACTAGCGCCAGGTCCCATGAGCAGTTCTTC
CDR3aa: CASSPGTSARSHEQFF

abundance: -
d_gene: -
v_gene: TRBV4-1
j_gene: TRBJ2-1
CDR3nt: TGCGCCAGCAGCTCCTCTAGAAATGAGCAGTTCTTC
CDR3aa: CASSSSRNEQFF

abundance: -
d_gene: -
v_gene: TRBV14
j_gene: TRBJ2-2
CDR3nt: TGTGCCAGCAGCCGTTATACAGGGTTGGCCGGGGAGCTGTTTTTT
CDR3aa: CASSRYTGLAGELFF

abundance: -
d_gene: -
v_gene: TRBV5-4
j_gene: TRBJ2-5
CDR3nt: TGTGCCAGCAGCCTGGACATCCAAGAGACCCAGTACTTC
CDR3aa: CASSLDIQETQYF

abundance: once
d_gene: -
v_gene: TRBV2
j_gene: TRBJ1-6
CDR3nt: TGTGCCAGCTACCTCTTGCAGTATTCACCCCTCCACTTT
CDR3aa: CASYLLQYSPLHF

abundance: -
d_gene: -
v_gene: TRBV12-3/TRBV12-4
j_gene: TRBJ1-2
CDR3nt: TGTGCCAGCAGGGGTCGACAACGGGGTGGCTACACCTTC
CDR3aa: CASRGRQRGGYTF

abundance: -
d_gene: TRBD2
v_gene: TRBV28
j_gene: TRBJ2-3
CDR3nt: TGTGCCAGCAGGATCGGGGGGACTAGCGATGAGGCAGATACGCAGTATTTT
CDR3aa: CASRIGGTSDEADTQYF

abundance: -
d_gene: -
v_gene: TRBV18
j_gene: TRBJ1-3
CDR3nt: TGTGCCAGCTCACCAAGGCAGGGCCCCTTAAGCTCTGGAAACACCATATATTTT
CDR3aa: CASSPRQGPLSSGNTIYF

abundance: -
d_gene: TRBD1
v_gene: TRBV5-1
j_gene: TRBJ2-1
CDR3nt: TGCGCCAGCAGCTTACCCAGGACAGGGGATGAGCAGTTCTTC
CDR3aa: CASSLPRTGDEQFF

abundance: -
d_gene: -
v_gene: TRBV18
j_gene: TRBJ1-1
CDR3nt: TGTGCCAGCTCACCACAACAGATACAGAACACTGAAGCTTTCTTT
CDR3aa: CASSPQQIQNTEAFF

abundance: -
d_gene: TRBD1
v_gene: TRBV19
j_gene: TRBJ1-1
CDR3nt: TGTGCCAGTAGTAGCAGGGGGCCCACTGAAGCTTTCTTT
CDR3aa: CASSSRGPTEAFF

abundance: -
d_gene: -
v_gene: TRBV30
j_gene: TRBJ1-2
CDR3nt: TGTGCCTGGAGTGTAGAGACTAACTATGGCTACACCTTC
CDR3aa: CAWSVETNYGYTF

abundance: -
d_gene: -
v_gene: TRBV5-1
j_gene: TRBJ1-2
CDR3nt: TGCGCCAGCAGCTTGATCCAGGAAATCTATGGCTACACCTTC
CDR3aa: CASSLIQEIYGYTF

abundance: -
d_gene: -
v_gene: TRBV5-8
j_gene: TRBJ1-5
CDR3nt: TGTGCCAGCAGCTTAGGGACATATAGCAATCAGCCCCAGCATTTT
CDR3aa: CASSLGTYSNQPQHF

abundance: -
d_gene: TRBD2
v_gene: TRBV3-1/TRBV3-2
j_gene: TRBJ2-5
CDR3nt: TGTGCCAGCAGCCAAGCTCCGCGGGGGGGTTATCAAGAGACCCAGTACTTC
CDR3aa: CASSQAPRGGYQETQYF

abundance: -
d_gene: TRBD1
v_gene: TRBV19
j_gene: TRBJ1-5
CDR3nt: TGTGCCAGTAGTAAGGGACAGGCCCAGCGGCCCCAGCATTTT
CDR3aa: CASSKGQAQRPQHF

abundance: -
d_gene: -
v_gene: TRBV7-6
j_gene: TRBJ1-1
CDR3nt: TGTGCCAGCAGCTTAGGGGCGGGGGAGACGAACACTGAAGCTTTCTTT
CDR3aa: CASSLGAGETNTEAFF

abundance: -
d_gene: -
v_gene: TRBV6-5
j_gene: TRBJ1-1
CDR3nt: TGTGCCAGCACTGCAGGGTATTCAGGTGAAGCTTTCTTT
CDR3aa: CASTAGYSGEAFF

abundance: few
d_gene: -
v_gene: TRBV29-1
j_gene: TRBJ1-2
CDR3nt: TGCAGCGTTGGAGGGATAGGCTATGCAGACTATGGCTACACCTTC
CDR3aa: CSVGGIGYADYGYTF

abundance: -
d_gene: -
v_gene: TRBV4-2
j_gene: TRBJ1-1
CDR3nt: TGTGCCAGCAGCCAAATACGGGAGACTGAAGCTTTCTTT
CDR3aa: CASSQIRETEAFF

abundance: -
d_gene: TRBD1
v_gene: TRBV6-1
j_gene: TRBJ1-5
CDR3nt: TGTGCCAGCAGTGAAGCGCGTGGACAGGTTCTGCCCCAGCATTTT
CDR3aa: CASSEARGQVLPQHF

abundance: -
d_gene: -
v_gene: TRBV18
j_gene: TRBJ1-1
CDR3nt: TGTGCCAGCTCAGCCGCGACAGGGAACACTGAAGCTTTCTTT
CDR3aa: CASSAATGNTEAFF

abundance: -
d_gene: -
v_gene: TRBV30
j_gene: TRBJ1-2
CDR3nt: TGTGCCTGGAGTTTGCGGAACTATGGCTACACCTTC
CDR3aa: CAWSLRNYGYTF

abundance: once
d_gene: -
v_gene: TRBV30
j_gene: TRBJ1-2
CDR3nt: TGTGCCTGGAGTGTGTCCCCAAACTATGGCTACACCTTC
CDR3aa: CAWSVSPNYGYTF

abundance: -
d_gene: -
v_gene: TRBV30
j_gene: TRBJ2-3
CDR3nt: TGTGCCTGGACCCCCCCTAACACAGATACGCAGTATTTT
CDR3aa: CAWTPPNTDTQYF

abundance: -
d_gene: TRBD1
v_gene: TRBV19
j_gene: TRBJ2-7
CDR3nt: TGTGCCAGTAGTATCACAGGGGCTTGGAACGAGCAGTACTTC
CDR3aa: CASSITGAWNEQYF

abundance: -
d_gene: -
v_gene: TRBV21-1
j_gene: TRBJ1-2
CDR3nt: TGTGCCAGCAAGGGGGGGCGGCGATATGGCTATGGCTACACCTTC
CDR3aa: CASKGGRRYGYGYTF

abundance: few
d_gene: -
v_gene: TRBV4-2
j_gene: TRBJ1-2
CDR3nt: TGTGCCAGCAGCCGAGGGGAGGGAAATGGCTACACCTTC
CDR3aa: CASSRGEGNGYTF

abundance: -
d_gene: TRBD1
v_gene: TRBV28
j_gene: TRBJ2-3
CDR3nt: TGTGCCAGCAGCTTCACCGGGACAGGGGTTAGAGATACGCAGTATTTT
CDR3aa: CASSFTGTGVRDTQYF

abundance: few
d_gene: TRBD2
v_gene: TRBV11-2
j_gene: TRBJ2-1
CDR3nt: TGTGCCAGCAGCCCACTGGGGGCTAGCGGGGGATACAATGAGCAGTTCTTC
CDR3aa: CASSPLGASGGYNEQFF

abundance: -
d_gene: -
v_gene: TRBV27
j_gene: TRBJ1-2
CDR3nt: TGTGCCAGCAGTCCGGACATTTACTATGGCTACACCTTC
CDR3aa: CASSPDIYYGYTF

abundance: once
d_gene: TRBD2
v_gene: TRBV19
j_gene: TRBJ2-1
CDR3nt: TGTGCCAGTAGTATGGGGACTAGAGGCTCCTACAATGAGCAGTTCTTC
CDR3aa: CASSMGTRGSYNEQFF

abundance: -
d_gene: -
v_gene: TRBV29-1
j_gene: TRBJ1-1
CDR3nt: TGCAGCGTTGGAAAGGGGAGGGGCACTGAAGCTTTCTTT
CDR3aa: CSVGKGRGTEAFF

abundance: -
d_gene: -
v_gene: TRBV10-3
j_gene: TRBJ1-4
CDR3nt: TGTGCCATCAGTGAAGGAGGAAAACTGTTTTTT
CDR3aa: CAISEGGKLFF

abundance: once
d_gene: -
v_gene: TRBV16
j_gene: TRBJ1-4
CDR3nt: TGTGCCAGCAGCCGGGCGTCTAATGAAAAACTGTTTTTT
CDR3aa: CASSRASNEKLFF

abundance: once
d_gene: TRBD1
v_gene: TRBV4-1
j_gene: TRBJ1-1
CDR3nt: TGCGCCAGCAGGGCTATGGGACAGCTGCTCATGAACACTGAAGCTTTCTTT
CDR3aa: CASRAMGQLLMNTEAFF

abundance: -
d_gene: TRBD2
v_gene: TRBV4-1
j_gene: TRBJ2-4
CDR3nt: TGCGCCAGCAGCCTCGGACTAGCGGGGGGTCTAGCCAAAAACATTCAGTACTTC
CDR3aa: CASSLGLAGGLAKNIQYF

abundance: -
d_gene: -
v_gene: TRBV19
j_gene: TRBJ1-5
CDR3nt: TGTGCCAGTAGTAACTACAGGGAGTCGGGTCCCCTCGGGTGGAGCAATCAGCCCCAGCATTTT
CDR3aa: CASSNYRESGPLGWSNQPQHF

abundance: -
d_gene: -
v_gene: TRBV18
j_gene: TRBJ1-4
CDR3nt: TGTGCCAGCTCTCAAACTAATGGTGACGAACTGTTTTTT
CDR3aa: CASSQTNGDELFF